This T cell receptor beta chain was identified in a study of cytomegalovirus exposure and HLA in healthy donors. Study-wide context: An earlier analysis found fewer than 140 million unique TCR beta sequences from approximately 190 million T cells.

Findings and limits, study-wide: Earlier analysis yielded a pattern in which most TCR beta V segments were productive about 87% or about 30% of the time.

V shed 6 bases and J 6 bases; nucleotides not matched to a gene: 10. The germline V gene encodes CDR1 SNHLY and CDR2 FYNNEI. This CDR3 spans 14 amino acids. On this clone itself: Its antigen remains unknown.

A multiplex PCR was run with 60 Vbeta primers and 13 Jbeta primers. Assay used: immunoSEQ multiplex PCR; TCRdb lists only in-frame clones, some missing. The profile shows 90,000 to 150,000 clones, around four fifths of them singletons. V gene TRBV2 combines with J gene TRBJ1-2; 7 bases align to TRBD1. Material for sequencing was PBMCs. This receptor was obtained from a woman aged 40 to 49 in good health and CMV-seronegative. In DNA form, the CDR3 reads TGTGCCAGCAGGAATTTAAGACAGGGCAATGGCTACACCTTC. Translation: CASRNLRQGNGYTF.